This T cell receptor beta chain was documented in a study of CD8 T cells in Susac syndrome. TCR beta sequencing covered blood CD8+ and CD4+ T cells. Negative magnetic isolation gave CD8+ and CD4+ cells; FACS enriched CD8+ TEMRA. RNA amounts of roughly 0.5 to 1 ug underwent reverse transcription with random hexamers. Amplification of TCR beta CDR3 by immunoSEQ multiplex PCR spanned 54 Vbeta and 13 Jbeta. TCRdb re-called the immunoSEQ multiplex PCR reads with MiXCR, one entry per CDR3 protein. The table shows 150,000 to 200,000 distinct CDR3 sequences, with roughly 93% occurring only once. The V end was cut by 6 bases, the J end by 7 bases, with 17 bases between. Germline CDR1 and CDR2: KGHDR and SFDVKD. The CDR3 contains 15 residues.

Material: CD4+ T cells from PBMCs. The sequence was obtained from a human donor in good health. V gene TRBV24-1 combines with J gene TRBJ2-2; weak D call: TRBD2 (7 bases). This CDR3 is CATSPAGALDGELFF. DNA of the CDR3: TGTGCCACCAGTCCTGCGGGGGCCCTGGACGGGGAGCTGTTTTTT.